These 24 T cell receptor beta chains share one sample of origin, sequenced in a study of OX40 agonist ivuxolimab in advanced cancers. This table comes from immunoSEQ multiplex PCR, and its TCRdb copy is limited to in-frame clones, with some not included. The sample lists 65,000 to 90,000 clones; roughly 85% were seen once. The starting material was CD4+ or CD8+ T cells sorted from blood, obtained in a trial of the OX40 agonist ivuxolimab. These receptors originate from an adult with an advanced solid tumor such as melanoma, head and neck, liver or kidney cancer.

The CDR3 DNA reads TGCGCCAGCAGCTTGGGGGAACAGGGAGTCGAGCAGTACTTC. This sequence encodes CASSLGEQGVEQYF. This chain joins TRBV5-1 and TRBJ2-7, with D maybe TRBD1 (6 bases). Germline CDR1 and CDR2: SGHRS and YFSETQ. The CDR3 sequence is 14 residues long. Trimming removed 0 bases at V and 6 bases at J, with 13 bases between.

The chain links TRBV5-6 to TRBJ1-5; TRBD1 matches at 9 bases. The CDR3 consists of 15 residues. Per the germline V gene, CDR1 is SGHDT and CDR2 is YYEEEE. V lost 4 bases and J lost 5; bases outside the gene matches: 7. The CDR3 loop reads CASSQGQGRDQPQHF. For the CDR3, the DNA is TGTGCCAGCAGCCAAGGACAGGGGAGGGATCAGCCCCAGCATTTT.

The rearrangement uses TRBV21-1 and TRBJ1-2. TRBV21-1 counts as a pseudogene. The CDR3 consists of 9 residues. Written as DNA, the CDR3 is TGTGCCAGTAATTACGGCTACACCTTC. Its protein is CASNYGYTF.

The V gene is TRBV18, the J gene TRBJ1-2; perhaps TRBD1 as D (5 bases). CDR3 size: 15 residues. Trimming removed 6 bases from V and 5 bases from J, with 19 bases in between. Germline values: CDR1 KGHSH, CDR2 LQKENI. The chain's CDR3 is CASSQGTGRGYGYTF. DNA for the CDR3: TGTGCCAGCTCCCAGGGCACCGGCAGAGGGTATGGCTACACCTTC.

The chain employs TRBV7-3 and TRBJ2-3; unclear D gene. The CDR3 has 14 amino acids. Trimming cost V 5 bases and J 4 bases, with 13 bases left between them. From germline, CDR1 is SGHTA and CDR2 FQGTGA. DNA for the CDR3: TGTGCCAGCAGCCCGGACGGGTGGGCAGATACGCAGTATTTT. Translation: CASSPDGWADTQYF.

This chain connects TRBV9 to TRBJ2-7; D might be TRBD1 (5 bases). CDR3 size: 15 residues. Germline CDR1 and CDR2: SGDLS and YYNGEE. V was cut by 3 bases and J by 5 bases, with 18 bases left in between. Here the CDR3 reads CASSASVGQGHEQYF. The CDR3, as DNA: TGTGCCAGCAGCGCTTCCGTGGGGCAGGGCCACGAGCAGTACTTC. The full variable domain, rest sourced from reference TRBV9 and TRBJ2-7, is DSGVTQTPKHLITATGQRVTLRCSPRSGDLSVYWYQQSLDQGLQFLIQYYNGEERAKGNILERFSAQQFPDLHSELNLSSLELGDSALYFCASSASVGQGHEQYFGPGTRLTVT.

This chain joins TRBV9 and TRBJ2-3, with D possibly matching TRBD2 (5 bases). Germline V gene data show CDR1 as SGDLS and CDR2 as YYNGEE. This CDR3 has 12 amino acids. V was shortened by 4 bases and J by 5 bases, with 8 bases between the two germline ends. The DNA for the CDR3 is TGTGCCAGCAGCCTCCGGGGAGATACGCAGTATTTT. This gives the protein CASSLRGDTQYF.

This chain links TRBV7-2 with TRBJ2-2; D gene unclear. Trimming removed 4 bases from V and 10 bases from J, with 13 bases in between. Germline V gene lookup returns CDR1 SGHTA and CDR2 FQGNSA. The CDR3 loop spans 13 amino acids. CDR3 in amino acids: CASSWRSFPELFF. The CDR3 DNA is TGTGCCAGCAGCTGGCGTTCCTTCCCGGAGCTGTTTTTT.

V and J are TRBV11-2 and TRBJ1-1, with 7 bases that match TRBD1. The CDR3 has 18 amino acids. V shed 5 bases, J shed 0 bases, and the junction held 15 bases outside the gene matches. Looked up from germline, CDR1 is SGHAT and CDR2 is FQNNGV. CDR3 sequence (DNA): TGTGCCAGCAGCCCAGGTGGTTCAGGGGGGCCCATGAACACTGAAGCTTTCTTT. It specifies CASSPGGSGGPMNTEAFF.

The V call is TRBV30, the J call TRBJ2-3, with D perhaps TRBD1 or TRBD2 (6 bases each). CDR1 and CDR2 (germline): GTSNPN, SVGIG (reference sequence). The CDR3 is made up of 14 amino acids. Trimming removed 8 bases from V and 0 bases from J, with 15 bases in between. DNA of the CDR3: TGTGCCCGAGGGGGGTCAACTAGCACAGATACGCAGTATTTT. This sequence encodes CARGGSTSTDTQYF.

This clone has more than one count but fewer than ten. The V gene is TRBV5-1, the J gene TRBJ2-3, with D possibly matching TRBD2 (5 bases). The germline gives CDR1 SGHRS, CDR2 YFSETQ. V was pared by 1 base and J by 0 bases, with 9 bases between. This CDR3 has 15 residues. As DNA, the CDR3 is TGCGCCAGCAGCTTGAGCGGTCCTAGCACAGATACGCAGTATTTT. Translation gives CASSLSGPSTDTQYF.

The J gene is TRBJ2-3, the V gene TRBV6-1, with 7 bases identical to TRBD2. With V trimmed by 6 bases and J by 0 bases, 6 bases remained unmatched. Germline values: CDR1 MNHNS, CDR2 SASEGT. This CDR3 region has 15 residues. The CDR3 is CASSPSGTSTDTQYF. CDR3 in DNA: TGTGCCAGCAGCCCTAGCGGCACTAGCACAGATACGCAGTATTTT.

This clone was recorded once. The rearrangement uses TRBV5-4 and TRBJ2-7, with 9 bases identical to TRBD2. The junction had 5 bases not matched to a gene; V was cut back by 0 bases and J by 4 bases. CDR3 size: 15 residues. Looked up from germline, CDR1 is SGHNT and CDR2 is YYREEE (reference sequence). The CDR3 nucleotides read TGTGCCAGCAGCTTGGTAGGCGGGGGGGCGTACGAGCAGTACTTC. This translates into CASSLVGGGAYEQYF.

The chain combines TRBV19 with TRBJ2-7; the D gene is possibly TRBD2 (6 bases). Germline-derived CDR1 and CDR2 are LNHDA and SQIVND (reference sequence). V lost 6 bases and J 4 bases, leaving 13 bases between the germline ends. The CDR3 contains 13 residues. The CDR3 DNA sequence: TGTGCCAGTAGCGAAGGTGGGGGGTACGAGCAGTACTTC. Protein sequence: CASSEGGGYEQYF.

This chain joins TRBV10-1 and TRBJ2-7; TRBD1 matches 8 bases. Germline CDR1 reads WNHNN; CDR2 reads SYGVQD (reference sequence). The V and J ends lost 7 bases and 2 bases, in that order; junction bases with no gene match: 10. The CDR3 contains 15 residues. The CDR3 sequence is CASTDPRGRPYEQYF. In DNA form, the CDR3 reads TGCGCCAGCACAGACCCCAGGGGGCGCCCCTACGAGCAGTACTTC.

V is TRBV27 and J is TRBJ1-6; the match to TRBD1 covers 8 bases. V shed 5 bases, J shed 10 bases, and the junction held 7 bases outside the gene matches. Germline assignment: CDR1 MNHEY and CDR2 SMNVEV (reference sequence). The CDR3 loop spans 14 amino acids. CDR3 sequence (DNA): TGTGCCAGCAGTGCTCGACAGGGGAGCTCACCCCTCCACTTT. Its protein product is CASSARQGSSPLHF.

V usage is TRBV6-5 and J usage is TRBJ2-5, with D perhaps TRBD2 (6 bases). The CDR3 has 15 residues. Trimming shortened V by 6 bases and J by 11 bases, and 25 bases separated the two germline ends. Germline CDR1 and CDR2: MNHEY and SVGAGI. The CDR3 loop is CASSRDRDPSGEQYF. The DNA for the CDR3 is TGTGCCAGCAGCAGAGACAGAGACCCCTCGGGGGAGCAGTACTTC.

The V and J genes are TRBV5-8 and TRBJ1-4, with 8 bases lining up with TRBD1. The CDR3 consists of 15 residues. Trimming cost V 2 bases and J 7 bases; bases outside gene matches: 7. Per the germline V gene, CDR1 is SGHTS and CDR2 is YDEGEE. This CDR3 is CASSLGGQGAEKLFF. CDR3 DNA: TGTGCCAGCAGCTTAGGAGGACAGGGCGCTGAAAAACTGTTTTTT.

The chain joins TRBV7-8 to TRBJ1-3; D is undetermined. Germline assignment: CDR1 SGHVS and CDR2 FQNEAQ. V lost 2 bases, J lost 1 base, and 12 bases lay in between. The CDR3 spans 16 residues. CDR3 amino acids: CASSLQELGSGNTIYF. CDR3 DNA sequence: TGTGCCAGCAGCTTACAAGAGCTCGGATCTGGAAACACCATATATTTT.

The chain recombines TRBV5-1 with TRBJ2-5; D is perhaps TRBD2 (7 bases). Germline lookup yields CDR1 SGHRS and CDR2 YFSETQ. Trimming took off 6 bases at V and 5 bases at J, with 11 bases between the two ends. The CDR3 is 12 residues long. The CDR3, as DNA: TGCGCCAGCACCGAGGGGGGGGAGACCCAGTACTTC. Translating it yields CASTEGGETQYF.

This chain connects TRBV7-8 to TRBJ2-1; D might be TRBD2 (7 bases). The CDR3 is 15 amino acids. V lost 4 bases and J lost 4, with 14 bases in between. CDR1 is SGHVS and CDR2 is FQNEAQ in the germline V gene. The CDR3 loop is CASSSRGGAYNEQFF. The CDR3 bases are TGTGCCAGCAGCTCGAGAGGGGGGGCTTACAATGAGCAGTTCTTC. Full variable domain (missing parts from reference TRBV7-8 and TRBJ2-1): GAGVSQSPRYKVAKRGQDVALRCDPISGHVSLFWYQQALGQGPEFLTYFQNEAQLDKSGLPSDRFFAERPEGSVSTLKIQRTQQEDSAVYLCASSSRGGAYNEQFFGPGTRLTVL.

This rearrangement joins TRBV7-2 to TRBJ1-1; TRBD1 matches 7 bases. CDR1 is SGHTA and CDR2 is FQGNSA in the germline V gene. The CDR3 length is 15 residues. V was clipped by 8 bases and J by 3 bases; unmatched bases: 12. For the CDR3, the DNA is TGTGCCAGCTGCCCGTCCCGGGACAGTCACACTGAAGCTTTCTTT. Translating gives CASCPSRDSHTEAFF.

V usage is TRBV6-5 and J usage is TRBJ1-4; TRBD1 matches 9 bases. J lost 4 bases, V lost 1 base, and 4 bases had no gene match. The CDR3 loop spans 16 amino acids. Germline lookup yields CDR1 MNHEY and CDR2 SVGAGI. In DNA form, the CDR3 reads TGTGCCAGCAGTTACTGGTCGGGACAGGGTAATGAAAAACTGTTTTTT. It encodes CASSYWSGQGNEKLFF.

The chain links TRBV27 to TRBJ2-7, with TRBD2 as a possible D gene (7 bases). Germline lookup yields CDR1 MNHEY and CDR2 SMNVEV (reference sequence). The CDR3 loop spans 15 amino acids. V lost 4 bases to trimming and J lost 4 bases, with 17 bases between them. Here the CDR3 reads CASSSSPGGYYEQYF. CDR3 coding DNA: TGTGCCAGCAGTTCTTCACCGGGGGGCTATTACGAGCAGTACTTC.